These T cell receptor beta chains were read from a single sample in a study of T-cell memory formation after mild COVID-19. In TCRdb, the 5' RACE reads were re-called with MiXCR into one record per CDR3 protein. The table lists 250,000 to 350,000 distinct CDR3 sequences, roughly a fifth of them singletons. The sequenced material came from PBMCs or a T cell subset sorted from them (not recorded which). These receptors were obtained from a man younger than 30 who had mild COVID-19 (a few samples of this study predate the infection). Cell type and time point are not known. Each CDR3 is given with its conserved first and last residue. The D gene is left open where the match is weak. The size entry is marked missing in some rows and otherwise reads once, few, many or a size class.

V: TRBV6-1
D: TRBD1
size: NA
J: TRBJ2-4
CDR3: CASSGTGQGNIQYF
DNA: TGTGCCAGCAGTGGGACAGGGCAAGGGAACATTCAGTACTTC

V: TRBV6-2/TRBV6-3
D: TRBD2
size: NA
J: TRBJ2-1
CDR3: CASRKPGLAGVRNEQFF
DNA: TGTGCCAGCAGAAAACCGGGACTAGCGGGGGTTAGGAATGAGCAGTTCTTC

V: TRBV18
D: NA
size: NA
J: TRBJ1-1
CDR3: CASSPWRGANAEAFF
DNA: TGTGCCAGCTCACCATGGAGGGGGGCTAACGCTGAAGCTTTCTTT

V: TRBV6-2/TRBV6-3
D: TRBD2
size: few
J: TRBJ2-5
CDR3: CASSSHGGEETQYF
DNA: TGTGCCAGCAGTTCCCACGGGGGGGAAGAGACCCAGTACTTC

V: TRBV5-1
D: NA
size: few
J: TRBJ1-2
CDR3: CASSLEGQGSYGYTF
DNA: TGCGCCAGCAGCTTGGAGGGGCAGGGGAGCTATGGCTACACCTTC

V: TRBV27
D: NA
size: few
J: TRBJ1-5
CDR3: CASSLMSGSNQPQHF
DNA: TGTGCCAGCAGTTTAATGTCAGGGAGCAATCAGCCCCAGCATTTT

V: TRBV4-1
D: TRBD2
size: NA
J: TRBJ2-7
CDR3: CASSQDRGDSYEQYF
DNA: TGCGCCAGCAGCCAAGACCGGGGGGACTCCTACGAGCAGTACTTC

V: TRBV7-9
D: NA
size: few
J: TRBJ2-7
CDR3: CASSSTQGIGAYEQYF
DNA: TGTGCCAGCAGCTCGACTCAGGGAATTGGGGCCTACGAGCAGTACTTC

V: TRBV12-3/TRBV12-4
D: NA
size: NA
J: TRBJ1-2
CDR3: CASSLRREGGYTF
DNA: TGTGCCAGCAGTCTGCGAAGGGAAGGGGGCTACACCTTC

V: TRBV3-1
D: NA
size: NA
J: TRBJ2-5
CDR3: CASSARGTQYF
DNA: TGTGCCAGCAGCGCGCGAGGGACCCAGTACTTC

V: TRBV7-2
D: TRBD1
size: NA
J: TRBJ1-2
CDR3: CASSLDPGTGTYYGYTF
DNA: TGTGCCAGCAGCTTAGACCCCGGGACAGGGACATACTATGGCTACACCTTC

V: TRBV5-1
D: NA
size: few
J: TRBJ2-5
CDR3: CASTNGEAGETQYF
DNA: TGCGCCAGCACAAACGGGGAGGCGGGAGAGACCCAGTACTTC

V: TRBV6-2/TRBV6-3
D: NA
size: many
J: TRBJ1-1
CDR3: CASSYGRTTEAFF
DNA: TGTGCCAGCAGTTATGGGCGGACGACTGAAGCTTTCTTT

V: TRBV20-1
D: TRBD2
size: few
J: TRBJ2-3
CDR3: CSAPIGLAVPTDTQYF
DNA: TGCAGTGCTCCTATCGGACTAGCGGTACCCACAGATACGCAGTATTTT

V: TRBV7-3
D: TRBD1
size: few
J: TRBJ2-3
CDR3: CASSSSGQGTDTQYF
DNA: TGTGCCAGCAGCTCGTCGGGACAGGGGACAGATACGCAGTATTTT

V: TRBV11-1
D: NA
size: few
J: TRBJ1-6
CDR3: CASSLSGNSGTPLHF
DNA: TGTGCCAGCAGCTTATCGGGGAATTCTGGGACACCCCTCCACTTT

V: TRBV12-3/TRBV12-4
D: TRBD1
size: NA
J: TRBJ2-3
CDR3: CASNTGQGGTDTQYF
DNA: TGTGCCAGCAACACGGGACAGGGAGGTACAGATACGCAGTATTTT

V: TRBV5-1
D: TRBD1
size: NA
J: TRBJ2-3
CDR3: CASSDPGTGLTDTQYF
DNA: TGCGCCAGCAGCGACCCCGGGACAGGACTAACAGATACGCAGTATTTT

V: TRBV29-1
D: NA
size: few
J: TRBJ1-1
CDR3: CITLEPSGSEAFF
DNA: TGCATCACACTGGAGCCAAGTGGCTCTGAAGCTTTCTTT

V: TRBV6-2/TRBV6-3
D: NA
size: NA
J: TRBJ1-5
CDR3: CASSYLNGGQQPQHF
DNA: TGTGCCAGCAGTTACCTGAACGGGGGGCAACAGCCCCAGCATTTT

V: TRBV20-1
D: TRBD2
size: NA
J: TRBJ2-5
CDR3: CSARVGGGGQETQYF
DNA: TGCAGTGCTAGAGTTGGCGGGGGGGGCCAAGAGACCCAGTACTTC

V: TRBV7-3
D: TRBD1
size: NA
J: TRBJ2-3
CDR3: CASSTHRTGTDTQYF
DNA: TGTGCCAGCAGCACCCATAGGACAGGGACAGATACGCAGTATTTT

V: TRBV29-1
D: NA
size: few
J: TRBJ2-5
CDR3: CSVAAGSETQYF
DNA: TGCAGCGTTGCGGCAGGGTCGGAGACCCAGTACTTC